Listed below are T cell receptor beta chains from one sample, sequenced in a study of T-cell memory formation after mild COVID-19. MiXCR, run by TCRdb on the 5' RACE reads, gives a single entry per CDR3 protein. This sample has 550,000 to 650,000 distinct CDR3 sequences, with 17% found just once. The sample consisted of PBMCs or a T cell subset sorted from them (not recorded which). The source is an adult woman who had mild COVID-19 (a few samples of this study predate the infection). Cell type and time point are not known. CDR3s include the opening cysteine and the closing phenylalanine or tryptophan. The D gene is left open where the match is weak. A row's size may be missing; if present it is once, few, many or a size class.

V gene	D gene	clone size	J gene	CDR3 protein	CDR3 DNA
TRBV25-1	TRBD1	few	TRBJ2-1	CASSEKGQGQEQFF	TGTGCCAGCAGTGAAAAGGGACAGGGACAGGAGCAGTTCTTC
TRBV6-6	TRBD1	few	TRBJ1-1	CAVWGQGGNTEAFF	TGTGCCGTTTGGGGGCAGGGGGGAAACACTGAAGCTTTCTTT
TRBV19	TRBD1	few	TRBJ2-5	CASSKWTGGETQYF	TGTGCCAGTAGTAAGTGGACAGGGGGAGAGACCCAGTACTTC
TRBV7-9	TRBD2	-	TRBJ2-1	CASSLDGLAANEQFF	TGTGCCAGCAGCTTGGACGGCCTAGCGGCAAATGAACAGTTCTTC
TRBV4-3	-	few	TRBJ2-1	CASSQDRRPSRNEQFF	TGCGCCAGCAGCCAAGATCGCCGACCTAGCAGGAATGAGCAGTTCTTC
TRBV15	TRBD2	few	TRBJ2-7	CATSISGAGSREQYF	TGTGCCACCAGCATCAGCGGGGCGGGGTCTCGGGAGCAGTACTTC
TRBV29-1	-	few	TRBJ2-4	CSVVWADLNIQYF	TGCAGCGTTGTTTGGGCAGACTTAAACATTCAGTACTTC
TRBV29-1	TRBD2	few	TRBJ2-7	CSVEGAGGVYEQYF	TGCAGCGTTGAAGGAGCGGGAGGCGTCTACGAGCAGTACTTC
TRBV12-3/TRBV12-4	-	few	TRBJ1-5	CASSEGTRQPQHF	TGTGCCAGCAGCGAAGGTACCCGTCAGCCCCAGCATTTT
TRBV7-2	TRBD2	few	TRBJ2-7	CASSLPGTSGSDEQYF	TGTGCCAGCAGCTTACCCGGGACTAGCGGGAGTGACGAGCAGTACTTC
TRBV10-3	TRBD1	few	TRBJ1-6	CAISESGQENSPLHF	TGTGCCATCAGTGAGTCCGGACAGGAGAATTCACCCCTCCACTTT
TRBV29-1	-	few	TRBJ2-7	CSVEAERGPYYEQYF	TGCAGCGTTGAAGCCGAGCGAGGGCCCTACTACGAGCAGTACTTC
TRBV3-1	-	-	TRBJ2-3	CASSPEAGARTDTQYF	TGTGCCAGCAGCCCGGAGGCGGGGGCCCGCACAGATACGCAGTATTTT
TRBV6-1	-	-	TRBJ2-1	CASILKQGTEQFF	TGTGCCAGCATTCTCAAACAGGGTACTGAGCAGTTCTTC
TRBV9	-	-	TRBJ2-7	CASSVGGSEQYF	TGTGCCAGCAGCGTAGGGGGTAGCGAGCAGTACTTC
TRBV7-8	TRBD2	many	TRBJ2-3	CASSSSGGRDTQYF	TGTGCCAGCAGCTCAAGCGGGGGCAGAGATACGCAGTATTTT
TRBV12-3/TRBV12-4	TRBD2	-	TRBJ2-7	CASSPFSGGAYEQYF	TGTGCCAGCAGTCCCTTTAGCGGGGGGGCCTACGAGCAGTACTTC
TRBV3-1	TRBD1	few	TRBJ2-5	CASSLSRTGTETQYF	TGTGCCAGCAGCCTGTCCCGGACAGGAACGGAGACCCAGTACTTC
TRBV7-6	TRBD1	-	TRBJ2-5	CASSLPLTGAETQYF	TGTGCCAGCAGCTTACCACTGACAGGGGCGGAGACCCAGTACTTC
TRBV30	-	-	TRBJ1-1	CAWRYPTVNTEAFF	TGTGCCTGGAGATATCCGACTGTGAACACTGAAGCTTTCTTT
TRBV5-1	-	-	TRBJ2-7	CASSAGEQFYEQYF	TGCGCCAGCAGCGCGGGTGAGCAATTCTACGAGCAGTACTTC
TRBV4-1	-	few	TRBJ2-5	CASSARARETQYF	TGCGCCAGCAGCGCCCGGGCGAGAGAGACCCAGTACTTC
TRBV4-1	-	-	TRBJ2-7	CASSQGRDKSSYEQYF	TGCGCCAGCAGCCAAGGCCGGGACAAGAGCTCCTACGAGCAGTACTTC
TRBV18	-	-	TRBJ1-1	CASSRDNWNTEAFF	TGTGCCAGCTCCCGGGACAACTGGAACACTGAAGCTTTCTTT
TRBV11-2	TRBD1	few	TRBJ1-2	CASSDTGTGANYGYTF	TGTGCCAGCAGCGACACCGGGACAGGAGCTAACTATGGCTACACCTTC
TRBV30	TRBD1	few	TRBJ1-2	CAWSRLTGVDGYTF	TGTGCCTGGAGCCGCCTGACAGGGGTAGATGGCTACACCTTC
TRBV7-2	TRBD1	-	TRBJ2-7	CASSLVGTGLIVF	TGTGCCAGCAGCTTAGTCGGGACAGGCCTGATTGTCTTC
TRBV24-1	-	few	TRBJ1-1	CATSEGGPGGLNTEAFF	TGTGCCACCAGTGAAGGGGGGCCCGGAGGTTTGAACACTGAAGCTTTCTTT
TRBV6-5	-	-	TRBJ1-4	CASSYFGYSNEKLFF	TGTGCCAGCAGTTACTTCGGATATTCTAATGAAAAACTGTTTTTT
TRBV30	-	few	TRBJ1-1	CAWSHLSGSTEAFF	TGTGCCTGGAGTCATCTCTCGGGGAGCACTGAAGCTTTCTTT
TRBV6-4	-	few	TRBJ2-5	CASSEDPGAPQETQYF	TGTGCCAGCAGTGAGGACCCGGGGGCCCCCCAAGAGACCCAGTACTTC
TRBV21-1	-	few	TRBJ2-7	CASSLTGLFTYEQYF	TGTGCCAGCAGCCTTACAGGGTTGTTCACCTACGAGCAGTACTTC
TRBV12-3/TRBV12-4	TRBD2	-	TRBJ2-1	CASRLGVGRGEQFF	TGTGCCAGTCGTTTAGGGGTCGGGAGGGGGGAGCAGTTCTTC
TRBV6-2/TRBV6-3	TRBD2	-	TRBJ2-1	CASSYSREGGYNEQFF	TGTGCCAGCAGTTACTCGCGGGAGGGGGGATACAATGAGCAGTTCTTC
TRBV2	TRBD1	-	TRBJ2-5	CASHRTGGFGETQYF	TGTGCCAGCCATCGTACAGGGGGCTTCGGAGAGACCCAGTACTTC
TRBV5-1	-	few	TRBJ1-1	CASSLGQSDTEAFF	TGCGCCAGCAGCTTGGGTCAGTCCGACACTGAAGCTTTCTTT
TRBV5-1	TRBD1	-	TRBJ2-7	CASSFSGQGYEQYF	TGCGCCAGCAGCTTCTCGGGACAGGGCTACGAGCAGTACTTC
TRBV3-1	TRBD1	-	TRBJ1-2	CASSQVQGADYGYTF	TGTGCCAGCAGCCAAGTCCAGGGGGCCGACTATGGCTACACCTTC
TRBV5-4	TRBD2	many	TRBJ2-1	CASGGTSGGDNEQFF	TGTGCCAGCGGGGGGACTAGCGGGGGAGACAATGAGCAGTTCTTC
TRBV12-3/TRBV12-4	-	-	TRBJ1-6	CASSFSPGALHF	TGTGCCAGCAGTTTCTCCCCCGGAGCCCTCCACTTT
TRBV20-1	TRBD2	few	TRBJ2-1	CSARGGTSDNEQFF	TGCAGTGCTAGAGGAGGGACTAGCGACAATGAGCAGTTCTTC
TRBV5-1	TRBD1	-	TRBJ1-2	CASSVGTVANYGYTF	TGCGCCAGCAGCGTGGGGACAGTAGCTAACTATGGCTACACCTTC
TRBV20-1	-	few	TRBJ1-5	CSAREQGSNQPQHF	TGCAGTGCTAGAGAACAGGGAAGCAATCAGCCCCAGCATTTT